The clone carrying this T cell receptor (beta chain) showed up many times. Unique molecular identifiers were attached to individual cDNA molecules. TCRdb re-derived calls from the 5' RACE reads in MiXCR, one entry per CDR3 protein. Of under 40,000 distinct CDR3 sequences in the sample, over 5% were seen once. This sample was included in a study of early T cells in non-severe SARS-CoV-2 infection. On the study more broadly: Sequenced material consisted of bulk RNA (from unsorted whole blood), and chains were unpaired.

The TCR sequence derives from an adult who was a healthcare worker with PCR-confirmed SARS-CoV-2 infection or an uninfected control (not recorded which). The sample consisted of whole blood.

CDR3 coding DNA: TGCGCCAGCAACGATGGGACCGGGGAGCTGTTTTTT. Residues: CASNDGTGELFF. This sequence joins TRBV5-1 and TRBJ2-2; unclear D gene. V gave up 6 bases and J gave up 5 bases, with 8 bases separating them. This CDR3 spans 12 amino acids. The germline CDR1 and CDR2 sequences are SGHRS and YFSETQ.